These T cell receptor beta chains were read from a single sample in a study of radiotherapy plus CTLA-4 blockade in lung cancer. Produced via immunoSEQ multiplex PCR; TCRdb's table is partial and in-frame only. The sample comprises around 80,000 clones, more than 60% of which are singletons, and 22% rests with the top ten. The sequencing used peripheral blood, collected from a patient treated with radiotherapy plus ipilimumab. Source of these receptors: a human donor with non-small cell lung cancer whose response to radiotherapy plus ipilimumab could not be evaluated. Some clones in this sample may be carry-over from other donors' samples. The CDR3 runs from the conserved cysteine through the conserved F or W. The order of the fields is D gene, clone size, V gene, J gene, CDR3 protein, CDR3 DNA. A D gene is named only where the DNA matches it firmly. A clone size is listed for some rows: how often the clone was seen (once, few, many), or a class if it is expanded.

>-|few|TRBV9|TRBJ2-5
CASSVRRGGPLQETQYF
TGTGCCAGCAGCGTTCGTAGGGGGGGGCCCCTACAAGAGACCCAGTACTTC
>-|-|TRBV7-8|TRBJ1-5
CASSLVGGGNQPQHF
TGTGCCAGCAGCTTAGTGGGTGGGGGGAATCAGCCCCAGCATTTT
>-|-|TRBV5-6|TRBJ1-2
CASSPDRNYGYTF
TGTGCCAGCAGCCCGGACAGAAACTATGGCTACACCTTC
>-|-|TRBV7-2|TRBJ2-2
CASSFRVANTGELFF
TGTGCCAGCAGCTTCAGGGTGGCGAACACCGGGGAGCTGTTTTTT
>TRBD1|-|TRBV27|TRBJ1-1
CASSHRGPSDAFF
TGTGCCAGCAGTCACAGGGGGCCATCCGATGCTTTCTTT
>TRBD2|-|TRBV7-2|TRBJ2-7
CASSLVGGLAGGPGEQYF
TGTGCCAGCAGCTTAGTGGGGGGACTAGCGGGGGGGCCCGGCGAGCAGTACTTC
>-|-|TRBV5-4|TRBJ2-2
CASSLTPSGELFF
TGTGCCAGCAGCTTAACTCCTAGCGGGGAGCTGTTTTTT
>-|-|TRBV15|TRBJ1-5
CATSRDWRDRFGNQPQHF
TGTGCCACCAGCAGAGATTGGAGGGACCGCTTTGGGAATCAGCCCCAGCATTTT
>TRBD1|-|TRBV5-4|TRBJ1-2
CASSGGQGTNYGYTF
TGTGCCAGCAGCGGCGGACAGGGGACTAACTATGGCTACACCTTC
>-|-|TRBV15|TRBJ1-6
CATSSRGSSYNSPLHF
TGTGCCACCAGCAGTAGGGGGAGCTCCTATAATTCACCCCTCCACTTT
>-|-|TRBV5-6|TRBJ2-3
CASSSLGGTDTQYF
TGTGCCAGCAGCTCCCTCGGGGGCACAGATACGCAGTATTTT
>-|-|TRBV27|TRBJ1-2
CASSFKGKGNYGYTF
TGTGCCAGCAGTTTCAAGGGGAAAGGCAACTATGGCTACACCTTC
>TRBD1|few|TRBV5-1|TRBJ1-5
CASSLGGQGSGQPQHF
TGCGCCAGCAGCTTGGGGGGACAGGGGTCGGGGCAGCCCCAGCATTTT
>-|-|TRBV5-4|TRBJ1-2
CASSSDRGYGYTF
TGTGCCAGCAGCTCAGACAGAGGCTATGGCTACACCTTC
>TRBD2|once|TRBV7-2|TRBJ2-7
CASSPWTSGVGEQYF
TGTGCCAGCAGCCCCTGGACTAGCGGCGTTGGAGAGCAGTACTTC
>TRBD1|once|TRBV7-9|TRBJ2-7
CASSHPGQGPYEQYF
TGTGCCAGCAGCCACCCCGGACAGGGACCCTACGAGCAGTACTTC
>TRBD2|-|TRBV18|TRBJ2-3
CASSPYVAGTTDTQYF
TGTGCCAGCTCACCATATGTAGCGGGGACTACAGATACGCAGTATTTT
>-|few|TRBV19|TRBJ1-1
CASSKVAQNTEAFF
TGTGCCAGTAGTAAAGTGGCCCAGAACACTGAAGCTTTCTTT
>-|-|TRBV6-6|TRBJ2-7
CASSHGGGEQYF
TGTGCCAGCAGTCACGGTGGGGGGGAGCAGTACTTC
>TRBD1|-|TRBV2|TRBJ1-5
CASRPTGRQPQHF
TGTGCCAGCCGACCGACAGGGCGTCAGCCCCAGCATTTT
>-|-|TRBV6-1|TRBJ2-5
CASSEIPGPRGETQYF
TGTGCCAGCAGTGAGATTCCGGGGCCTAGGGGGGAGACCCAGTACTTC
>TRBD1|-|TRBV19|TRBJ2-2
CASSIQGANTGELFF
TGTGCCAGTAGCATACAGGGGGCTAACACCGGGGAGCTGTTTTTT
>-|-|TRBV29-1|TRBJ2-7
CSVGRGSNEQYF
TGCAGCGTTGGAAGGGGGAGCAACGAGCAGTACTTC
>TRBD1|once|TRBV7-8|TRBJ1-1
CASSWLGQGSVEAFF
TGTGCCAGCAGCTGGCTAGGACAGGGGTCGGTTGAAGCTTTCTTT
>-|-|TRBV7-2|TRBJ2-5
CASSLERGETQYF
TGTGCCAGCAGCTTAGAACGGGGGGAGACCCAGTACTTC
>-|-|TRBV7-2|TRBJ2-7
CASSFKLGQLTNYEQYF
TGTGCCAGCAGCTTTAAGCTAGGACAGTTGACTAACTACGAGCAGTACTTC
>TRBD1|-|TRBV7-2|TRBJ1-6
CASAPRGQLRSPLHF
TGTGCCAGCGCGCCCAGGGGACAGCTGAGGTCACCCCTCCACTTT
>TRBD1|-|TRBV2|TRBJ1-6
CASSPTGSYNSPLHF
TGTGCCAGCAGCCCGACAGGGTCCTATAATTCACCCCTCCACTTT
>-|-|TRBV30|TRBJ1-6
CASEGGQANSPLHF
TGTGCCTCCGAAGGAGGTCAGGCGAATTCACCCCTCCACTTT
>-|few|TRBV2|TRBJ1-1
CASRSRTRANTEAFF
TGTGCCAGCAGATCCAGGACAAGGGCAAACACTGAAGCTTTCTTT
>-|-|TRBV6-1|TRBJ2-7
CASSDRDPISGEQYF
TGTGCCAGCAGTGACCGGGATCCCATTAGTGGAGAGCAGTACTTC
>TRBD2|few|TRBV7-3|TRBJ2-6
CASSFGSGGAGGANVLTF
TGTGCCAGCAGCTTCGGTAGCGGGGGGGCCGGTGGGGCCAACGTCCTGACTTTC
>TRBD1|-|TRBV28|TRBJ1-2
CASSPGTGGVGYTF
TGTGCCAGCAGTCCCGGGACAGGGGGCGTAGGCTACACCTTC
>-|once|TRBV27|TRBJ1-6
CANSFAGVYNSPLHF
TGTGCCAACAGTTTTGCAGGGGTCTATAATTCACCCCTCCACTTT
>-|-|TRBV2|TRBJ2-2
CASTGDTNTGELFF
TGTGCCAGCACAGGTGATACGAACACCGGGGAGCTGTTTTTT
>-|few|TRBV5-1|TRBJ1-3
CASSFTGFTAGNTIYF
TGCGCCAGCAGCTTTACAGGGTTCACTGCTGGAAACACCATATATTTT
>TRBD1|few|TRBV14|TRBJ1-3
CASSRRDRVNTIYF
TGTGCCAGCAGCCGCCGGGACAGGGTTAACACCATATATTTT
>-|-|TRBV6-5|TRBJ1-2
CASSRNYGYTF
TGTGCCAGCAGTCGTAACTATGGCTACACCTTC
>TRBD1|few|TRBV7-2|TRBJ1-3
CASSPTGSGNTIYF
TGTGCCAGCAGCCCGACAGGGTCCGGAAACACCATATATTTT
>-|-|TRBV7-8|TRBJ2-2
CASKIRDLGDTGELFF
TGTGCCAGCAAGATACGGGACTTAGGGGATACCGGGGAGCTGTTTTTT
>-|-|TRBV5-1|TRBJ2-7
CASSMWGETYEQYF
TGCGCCAGCAGCATGTGGGGGGAAACCTACGAGCAGTACTTC
>TRBD2|-|TRBV4-2|TRBJ2-1
CASSQDPSGGNNEQFF
TGTGCCAGCAGCCAAGATCCCAGCGGGGGGAACAATGAGCAGTTCTTC
>TRBD2|-|TRBV9|TRBJ2-3
CASSVGLAGGTDTQYF
TGTGCCAGCAGCGTGGGACTAGCGGGGGGCACAGATACGCAGTATTTT
>TRBD1|-|TRBV11-2|TRBJ2-7
CASSRTGAGGYEQYF
TGTGCCAGCAGCAGGACAGGGGCAGGGGGCTACGAGCAGTACTTC
>TRBD1|-|TRBV5-1|TRBJ1-1
CASSRTGSEAFF
TGCGCCAGCAGCCGGACAGGGTCTGAAGCTTTCTTT